One sample yielded the 18 T cell receptor beta chains listed below, sequenced in a study of cytomegalovirus exposure and HLA in healthy donors. A multiplex PCR was run with 60 Vbeta primers and 13 Jbeta primers. TCRdb's table, derived via immunoSEQ multiplex PCR, lists solely in-frame clones and lacks some. This sample lists 40,000 to 50,000 clones; its ten largest clones have under 2.5%. Sequences were obtained from PBMCs. Receptors originate from a woman in her forties in good health and CMV-seronegative.

The gene calls are TRBV25-1 and TRBJ1-3, with a tentative D call TRBD1 (5 bases). CDR3 length: 16 amino acids. Trimming removed 3 bases at V and 2 bases at J, with 14 bases between. CDR1 MGHDK and CDR2 SYGVNS come from the germline V gene. DNA of the CDR3: TGTGCCAGCAGTGACCCAAGGGGAGGTGCTGGAAACACCATATATTTT. Protein: CASSDPRGGAGNTIYF.

The chain uses TRBV6-4 and TRBJ2-3; 8 positions match TRBD2. The J segment lost 2 bases and the V segment lost 2 bases, leaving 6 bases of the junction unmatched. The germline gives CDR1 MRHNA, CDR2 SNTAGT. The CDR3 has 16 amino acids. This CDR3 reads CASSDPGGQLTDTQYF. The CDR3 DNA is TGTGCCAGCAGTGACCCGGGGGGGCAACTCACAGATACGCAGTATTTT.

As DNA, the CDR3 is TGTGCCAGCAGCTTGGCCCCCGGGCTGGGGACAGCCGCCTACGAGCAGTACTTC. Protein: CASSLAPGLGTAAYEQYF. The chain has TRBV5-5 and TRBJ2-7; TRBD1 aligns across 7 bases. From germline, CDR1 is SGHKS and CDR2 YYEKEE (reference sequence). CDR3 length: 18 residues. The V segment lost 0 bases and the J segment 2 bases; nucleotides outside the gene matches: 14.

This chain links TRBV4-2 with TRBJ2-7, with D maybe TRBD2 (5 bases). The CDR3 runs to 16 residues. Trimming cost V 0 bases and J 1 base, with 13 bases left between them. The V gene's germline CDR1 is LGHNA and CDR2 YNFKEQ. The CDR3 sequence is CASSQDWLAASYEQYF. The DNA of the CDR3 is TGTGCCAGCAGCCAAGATTGGCTAGCCGCATCCTACGAGCAGTACTTC.

The chain recombines TRBV11-1 with TRBJ1-1, with no clear D. Trimming pared 1 base from V and 4 bases from J, leaving 10 bases between. The CDR3 is 14 residues long. Per the germline V gene, CDR1 is SGHAT and CDR2 is FQDESV (reference sequence). CDR3 sequence reads: CASSLEAWSTEAFF. In DNA form, the CDR3 reads TGTGCCAGCAGCTTAGAGGCCTGGAGCACTGAAGCTTTCTTT.

V and J are TRBV9 and TRBJ1-2; 8 bases are shared with TRBD1. Germline V gene data show CDR1 as SGDLS and CDR2 as YYNGEE. The CDR3 is made up of 16 amino acids. With V trimmed by 3 bases and J by 4 bases, 11 bases remained unmatched. The CDR3 nucleotides read TGTGCCAGCAGCGCCCAACCCCAGGGGGCTGGCTATGGCTACACCTTC. Its protein is CASSAQPQGAGYGYTF.

The rearrangement links TRBV5-6 to TRBJ1-5; D is perhaps TRBD1 (5 bases). In germline, CDR1 is SGHDT, CDR2 YYEEEE. V was shortened by 4 bases and J by 1 base, with 15 bases between the two germline ends. This CDR3 comprises 16 residues. CDR3 sequence (DNA): TGTGCCAGCAGCCGTCGGTGGGGGGACAGCAATCAGCCCCAGCATTTT. Its protein product is CASSRRWGDSNQPQHF.

The chain carries TRBV4-1 and TRBJ1-2, with a possible D match to TRBD1 (5 bases). The germline gives CDR1 MGHRA, CDR2 YSYEKL. The germline V and J ends were trimmed by 1 base and 4 bases, with 10 bases remaining between them. The CDR3 is 14 amino acids. The CDR3 DNA follows: TGCGCCAGCAGCCAAGGCCCAGGGCTCTATGGCTACACCTTC. It codes for CASSQGPGLYGYTF.

The chain couples TRBV4-1 to TRBJ1-2; tentative D call: TRBD1 (5 bases). V was shortened by 3 bases and J by 7 bases, with 12 bases between the two germline ends. In germline, CDR1 is MGHRA, CDR2 YSYEKL. CDR3 size: 13 residues. The CDR3 DNA reads TGCGCCAGCAGCCACGGGGGGACTACTGGCTACACCTTC. This codes for CASSHGGTTGYTF.

The chain is built from TRBV7-2 and TRBJ2-5; TRBD2 might be the D (5 bases). Near its end, the DNA agrees better with TRBJ2-7, so the J call may be wrong. CDR1 and CDR2 from the germline V gene are SGHTA and FQGNSA. The CDR3 has 15 residues. In DNA form, the CDR3 reads TGTGCCAGCAGCGCGGGCCCGGCACTTGCCTACGAGCAGTACTTC. It encodes CASSAGPALAYEQYF.

The chain carries TRBV7-9 and TRBJ1-2, with 8 bases that match TRBD1. After removal of 6 bases from V and 5 bases from J, the junction contained 11 bases not matched to a gene. Germline V gene data show CDR1 as SEHNR and CDR2 as FQNEAQ (reference sequence). CDR3 length: 15 residues. The chain's CDR3 is CASRPGTGGGYGYTF. The DNA for the CDR3 is TGTGCCAGCAGACCCGGGACAGGAGGAGGATATGGCTACACCTTC.

This chain's CDR3 is CASSQDGGLDTQYF. The CDR3 region has the DNA TGCGCCAGCAGCCAAGACGGGGGGCTGGATACGCAGTATTTT. This rearrangement joins TRBV4-3 to TRBJ2-3; possibly TRBD2 for D (7 bases). CDR1 LGHNA and CDR2 YSLEER come from the germline V gene. There are 14 residues in the CDR3. Trimming cost V 0 bases and J 6 bases, with 10 bases left between them.

The genes are TRBV6-6 and TRBJ1-4, with D possibly TRBD1 on 5 matching bases. There are 14 residues in the CDR3. Trimming stripped 7 bases from V and 8 bases from J, with 17 bases between. Germline V gives CDR1 MNHNY, CDR2 SVGAGI (reference sequence). CDR3 bases: TGTGCCAGCAACGAAGCTGGGGCCGGGGAAAAACTGTTTTTT. Its protein product is CASNEAGAGEKLFF.

V and J are TRBV27 and TRBJ1-1, with 8 bases identical to TRBD1. The CDR3 is 16 residues long. CDR1 is MNHEY, CDR2 SMNVEV, per germline (reference sequence). Unmatched junction bases numbered 14, after V lost 7 bases and J lost 4 bases. The chain's CDR3 is CASNDRGGRGRTEAFF. The CDR3 coding sequence is TGTGCCAGCAACGATAGGGGAGGCAGGGGGCGCACTGAAGCTTTCTTT.

Details on this clone: The germline gene is not matched at one end of the junction; a read error may be the cause. The chain recombines TRBV7-7 with TRBJ2-7; TRBD2 agrees at 15 bases. In germline, CDR1 is SSHAT, CDR2 FNYEAQ (reference sequence). The CDR3 is 16 residues long. The CDR3 DNA reads as TGTGCTAGCAGCCCAGGACTAGCGGGAGGGCCCCACGAGCAGTACTTC. Translation: CASSPGLAGGPHEQYF.

The genes are TRBV19 and TRBJ1-4; D is unresolved. This CDR3 is built from 16 residues. The V end was cut by 8 bases, the J end by 0 bases, with 16 bases between. Germline V gene data show CDR1 as LNHDA and CDR2 as SQIVND (reference sequence). CDR3 nucleotide sequence: TGTGCCAGTCGGAGGGTAGCTGATTCAACTAATGAAAAACTGTTTTTT. Encoded protein: CASRRVADSTNEKLFF.

This chain links TRBV10-3 with TRBJ1-1, with D maybe TRBD1 (6 bases). Trimming took 2 bases from V and 5 from J, leaving 12 bases between them. The V gene's germline CDR1 is ENHRY and CDR2 SYGVKD. The CDR3 totals 14 residues. This CDR3 reads CAISERAGETEAFF. CDR3 sequence (DNA): TGTGCCATCAGTGAGAGGGCAGGGGAAACTGAAGCTTTCTTT.

The CDR3 is CASRLGGGNYGYTF. DNA of the CDR3: TGTGCCAGCAGACTTGGGGGGGGTAACTATGGCTACACCTTC. J is TRBJ1-2 and V is TRBV5-4; the D gene is possibly TRBD1 (5 bases). Germline V gene data show CDR1 as SGHNT and CDR2 as YYREEE (reference sequence). V lost 5 bases, J lost 1 base, and 12 bases lay in between. This CDR3 has 14 amino acids. Full variable domain (outside the CDR3, taken from reference TRBV5-4 and TRBJ1-2): ETGVTQSPTHLIKTRGQQVTLRCSSQSGHNTVSWYQQALGQGPQFIFQYYREEENGRGNFPPRFSGLQFPNYSSELNVNALELDDSALYLCASRLGGGNYGYTFGSGTRLTVV.